The subject of this entry is one T cell receptor (beta chain). The antigen remains undetermined. The sample comes from a study of CD8+CD57+ T cells in acquired aplastic anemia. The wider study: Healthy donor CD4+ cell samples had a mean of around 10 million reads. Study-wide points: There were about 27 CD8+ CDR3 sequences that occurred in both patients and controls.

CDR3 and TCR beta VDJ profiling relied on genomic DNA as the template. MiXCR, applied by TCRdb to the reads, yields one record per CDR3 protein. The data hold about 70,000 distinct CDR3 sequences, with around half observed a single time. This CDR3 region has 16 residues. Germline V CDR1 and CDR2: SQVTM, ANQGSEA. Trimming at V came to 7 bases and at J to 2 bases, leaving 10 bases not matched to a gene. The sample comprised sorted CD4+, CD8+, or CD8+CD57+ T cells (not recorded which) from PBMCs. V and J are TRBV29-1 and TRBJ2-6; 8 nucleotides align to TRBD1. This receptor was obtained from a human donor in good health, serving as a control. CDR3 sequence: CSASGGAGTGANVLTF. Written as DNA, the CDR3 is TGCAGCGCGTCAGGGGGCGCAGGGACTGGGGCCAACGTCCTGACTTTC.